This entry is about one TCR beta chain. Its antigen has not been determined. The record has no base qualities; no much larger clone is one base away. Each collaborating institution followed its own protocols to collect whole blood in K2EDTA tubes. For TCRbeta analysis, collaborators shipped samples as frozen whole blood, isolated PBMCs, or DNA extracted from either of those sample types. V is shortened by 8 bases, J by 7 bases, and the region joining them spans 15 bases. According to the germline V gene, CDR1 reads SQVTM and CDR2 reads ANQGSEA. The CDR3 holds 11 amino acids from the cysteine to the phenylalanine. Only the CDR3 DNA is retained, 33 bases long and in frame from the first base. The sample originates from a study of blood T cell repertoires in COVID-19 (dated by TCRdb to about 2020). Turning to the overall study: Collaborator samples came from the United States, Italy and Spain and covered acute and convalescent phases of COVID-19. The sample metadata nearly always contained a de-identified subject ID, COVID-19 status, age in years and sex. HLA class I and class II types, where available, came from metadata supplied by the sample provider rather than from assay-based typing. Samples came from the ongoing ImmuneRACE study (first 160 participants) plus 1,254 subjects from 6 global collaborators. The material from the prospective study consisted of cDNA or gDNA derived from T cells, B-cell-depleted T cells, or PBMCs. Deeply sampled blood TCRbeta repertoires from subjects exposed to, actively infected with, or recovered from COVID-19 were included in the dataset. The repertoires were made available in a free public database intended to serve as a resource for research on the immune response to SARS-CoV-2.

TCRbeta CDR3 regions were amplified from genomic DNA by means of the immunoSEQ Assay, a bias-controlled multiplex PCR. Per the original workflow: Nucleated cell counts per sample were estimated from amplification of reference gene primers within the assay. To quantify the absolute abundance of each unique TCRbeta CDR3 rearrangement, sequence reads were collapsed and filtered. For each sample, productive Simpson clonality was calculated by taking the square root of Simpson's diversity index across productive rearrangements. The table was pulled from immuneACCESS by TCRdb, which kept in-frame rearrangements only. Such tables lose some clones; where checked, under half of the loss comes from unresolved V genes, and the rest has no known cause. V, J and clone size reflect that table, while D and trimming were determined from the DNA. This sample gives roughly 350,000 clones in total; roughly 85% of them show up just once. The biggest ten clones account for 3.5% to 4% of the sample.

Overall results and qualifications from the work: Clinical and demographic metadata were provided uncurated, with the amount varying by source and participant.

This clonotype originated in a woman aged 18-30 years with acute or convalescent COVID-19. Sequenced material: peripheral blood. Recombination joined TRBV29-1 with TRBJ2-7; the D gene is perhaps TRBD1, from 6 matching bases. The CDR3 sequence is CSYLRGREQYF. The base sequence is TGCAGCTACCTCAGGGGAAGGGAGCAGTACTTC.